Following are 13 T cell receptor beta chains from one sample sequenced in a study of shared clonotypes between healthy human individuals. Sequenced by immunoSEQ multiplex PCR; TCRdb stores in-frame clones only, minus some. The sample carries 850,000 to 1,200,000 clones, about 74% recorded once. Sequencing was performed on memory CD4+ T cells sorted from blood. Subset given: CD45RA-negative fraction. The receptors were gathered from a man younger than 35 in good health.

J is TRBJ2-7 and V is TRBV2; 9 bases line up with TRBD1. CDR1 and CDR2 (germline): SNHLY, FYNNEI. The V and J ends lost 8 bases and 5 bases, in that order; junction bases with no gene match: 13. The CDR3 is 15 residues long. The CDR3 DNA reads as TGTGCCAGCGTAGTTACCCGGGACAGGGTGAACGAGCAGTACTTC. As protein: CASVVTRDRVNEQYF. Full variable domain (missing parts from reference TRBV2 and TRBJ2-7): EPEVTQTPSHQVTQMGQEVILRCVPISNHLYFYWYRQILGQKVEFLVSFYNNEISEKSEIFDDQFSVERPDGSNFTLKIRSTKLEDSAMYFCASVVTRDRVNEQYFGPGTRLTVT.

This chain's CDR3 is CASRDTINTEAFF. For the CDR3, the DNA is TGTGCCAGTAGGGACACTATAAACACTGAAGCTTTCTTT. The chain has TRBV19 and TRBJ1-1, with D maybe TRBD1 (5 bases). Per germline, CDR1 LNHDA and CDR2 SQIVND (reference sequence). The CDR3 extends over 13 amino acids. Trimming left V 6 bases short and J 2 bases short, with 10 bases between.

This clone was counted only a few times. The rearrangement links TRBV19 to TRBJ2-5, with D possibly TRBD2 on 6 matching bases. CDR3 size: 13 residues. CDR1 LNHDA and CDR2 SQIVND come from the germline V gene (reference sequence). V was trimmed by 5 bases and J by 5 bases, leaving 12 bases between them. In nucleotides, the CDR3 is TGTGCCAGTAGTGCCAGACTAGGGGAGACCCAGTACTTC. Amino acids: CASSARLGETQYF.

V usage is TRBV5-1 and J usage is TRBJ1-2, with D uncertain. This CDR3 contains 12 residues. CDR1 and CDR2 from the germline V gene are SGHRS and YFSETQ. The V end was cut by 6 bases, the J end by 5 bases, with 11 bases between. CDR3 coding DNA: TGCGCCAGCAAGGAACAAGGGTATGGCTACACCTTC. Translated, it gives CASKEQGYGYTF.

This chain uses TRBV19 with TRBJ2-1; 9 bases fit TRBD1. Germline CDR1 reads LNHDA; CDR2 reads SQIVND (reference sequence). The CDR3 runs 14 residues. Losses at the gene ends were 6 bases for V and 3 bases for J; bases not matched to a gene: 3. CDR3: CASRGQGGYNEQFF. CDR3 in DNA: TGTGCCAGTAGGGGACAGGGAGGCTACAATGAGCAGTTCTTC. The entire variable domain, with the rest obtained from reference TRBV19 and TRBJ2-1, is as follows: DGGITQSPKYLFRKEGQNVTLSCEQNLNHDAMYWYRQDPGQGLRLIYYSQIVNDFQKGDIAEGYSVSREKKESFPLTVTSAQKNPTAFYLCASRGQGGYNEQFFGPGTRLTVL.

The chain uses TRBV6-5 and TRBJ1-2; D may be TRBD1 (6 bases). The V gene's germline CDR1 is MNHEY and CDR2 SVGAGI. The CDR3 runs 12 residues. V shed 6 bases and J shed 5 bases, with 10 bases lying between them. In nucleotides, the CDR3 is TGTGCCAGCAGCCCGACAGGTTATGGCTACACCTTC. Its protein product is CASSPTGYGYTF.

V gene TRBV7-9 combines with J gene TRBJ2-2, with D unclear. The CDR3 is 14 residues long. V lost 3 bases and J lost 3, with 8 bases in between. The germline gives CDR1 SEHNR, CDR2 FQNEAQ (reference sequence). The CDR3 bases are TGTGCCAGCAGCTTCCCACAGCACACCGGGGAGCTGTTTTTT. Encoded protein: CASSFPQHTGELFF.

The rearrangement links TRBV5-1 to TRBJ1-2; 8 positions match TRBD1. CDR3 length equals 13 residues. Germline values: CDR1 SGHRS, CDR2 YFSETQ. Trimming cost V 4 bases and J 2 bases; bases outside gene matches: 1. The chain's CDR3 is CASSRDRNYGYTF. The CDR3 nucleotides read TGCGCCAGCAGCCGGGACAGGAACTATGGCTACACCTTC.

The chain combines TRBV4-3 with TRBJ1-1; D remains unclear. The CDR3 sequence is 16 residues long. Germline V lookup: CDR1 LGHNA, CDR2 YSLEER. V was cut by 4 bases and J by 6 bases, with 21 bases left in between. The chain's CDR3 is CASSRAEPRSSSEAFF. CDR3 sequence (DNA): TGCGCCAGCAGCCGAGCCGAGCCGCGTTCCTCGTCTGAAGCTTTCTTT.

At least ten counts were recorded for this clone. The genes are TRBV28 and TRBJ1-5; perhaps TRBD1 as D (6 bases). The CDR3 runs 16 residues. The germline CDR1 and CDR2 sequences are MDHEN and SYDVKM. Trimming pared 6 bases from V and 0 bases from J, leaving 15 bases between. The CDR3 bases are TGTGCCAGCAGGTATGCAGGGGTCAATAGCAATCAGCCCCAGCATTTT. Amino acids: CASRYAGVNSNQPQHF.

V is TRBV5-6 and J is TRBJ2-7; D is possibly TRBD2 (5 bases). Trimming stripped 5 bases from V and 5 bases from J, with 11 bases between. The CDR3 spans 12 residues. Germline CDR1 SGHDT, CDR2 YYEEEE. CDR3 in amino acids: CASSRTGNEQYF. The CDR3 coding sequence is TGTGCCAGCAGTCGGACCGGGAACGAGCAGTACTTC.

This chain's CDR3 is CASSRNRAQAFF. The DNA for the CDR3 is TGTGCCAGCAGCCGAAACAGGGCCCAGGCTTTCTTT. The rearrangement uses TRBV28 and TRBJ1-1, with D perhaps TRBD1 (6 bases). This CDR3 is 12 amino acids long. The V gene's germline CDR1 is MDHEN and CDR2 SYDVKM. Trimming left V 6 bases short and J 11 bases short, with 16 bases between.

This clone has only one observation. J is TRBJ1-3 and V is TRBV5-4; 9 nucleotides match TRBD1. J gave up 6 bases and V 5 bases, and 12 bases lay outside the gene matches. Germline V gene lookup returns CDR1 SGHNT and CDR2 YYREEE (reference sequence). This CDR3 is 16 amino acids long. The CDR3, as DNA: TGTGCCAGCAGACCACCTGGGACAGGGAGAGAAAACACCATATATTTT. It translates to CASRPPGTGRENTIYF.